Reported below is one TCR beta chain. This CDR3 spans 13 amino acids. Trimming pared 0 bases from V and 8 bases from J, leaving 8 bases between. In germline, CDR1 is KGHSH, CDR2 LQKENI. This sample is drawn from a study of cytomegalovirus exposure and HLA in healthy donors. The PCR employed 60 Vbeta primers together with 13 Jbeta primers. Clones were sequenced by immunoSEQ multiplex PCR, and TCRdb holds only the in-frame ones, with some missing. Of 150,000 to 200,000 clones in the sample, over 65% were seen once. The chain has TRBV18 and TRBJ2-1, with D unclear. The sequenced material came from PBMCs. The source of this sequence is a female donor in good health and CMV-seronegative. CDR3 in amino acids: CASSPPAVHEQFF. In DNA form, the CDR3 reads TGTGCCAGCTCACCACCGGCCGTCCATGAGCAGTTCTTC.